These 16 T cell receptor beta chains originate from one sample sequenced in a study of human T cells and chemical hapten exposure. Unfractionated whole blood yielded total RNA. Individual cDNA molecules had unique molecular identifiers attached to them by the library. In TCRdb, the reads were re-called with MiXCR into one record per CDR3 protein. The sample contains 95,000 to 150,000 distinct CDR3 sequences, over 7% of which appear only once. The specimen was whole blood. These receptors all come from a human donor in good health. Some clones in this sample may be carry-over from other donors' samples.

This clonotype has only a few counts. The V and J genes are TRBV7-9 and TRBJ1-4; perhaps TRBD1 as D (6 bases). The germline CDR1 and CDR2 sequences are SEHNR and FQNEAQ (reference sequence). The CDR3 consists of 12 residues. V gave up 5 bases and J gave up 7 bases, with 8 bases separating them. This chain's CDR3 is CASSPQGEKLFF. Here the CDR3 DNA reads TGTGCCAGCAGCCCACAGGGTGAAAAACTGTTTTTT.

The gene calls are TRBV7-2 and TRBJ1-4; unclear D gene. CDR1 and CDR2 (germline): SGHTA, FQGNSA. This CDR3 is built from 14 residues. With 3 bases removed from V and 5 bases from J, the gap between germline ends came to 10 bases. The CDR3 loop reads CASSLENPNEKLFF. The CDR3 region has the DNA TGTGCCAGCAGCTTGGAGAACCCGAATGAAAAACTGTTTTTT.

This clonotype came up a few times. The V gene is TRBV12-3 or TRBV12-4, the J gene TRBJ2-2, with 10 bases aligning to TRBD2. V shed 3 bases, J shed 3 bases, and the junction held 4 bases outside the gene matches. This CDR3 is 16 amino acids long. The DNA of the CDR3 is TGTGCCAGCAGTTTTGCTAGCGGGGGAGACACCGGGGAGCTGTTTTTT. Translating gives CASSFASGGDTGELFF.

The rearrangement links TRBV5-1 to TRBJ2-3; 12 bases match TRBD2. V lost 0 bases, J lost 1 base, and 6 bases stayed unmatched. CDR1 SGHRS and CDR2 YFSETQ come from the germline V gene. This CDR3 comprises 18 residues. CDR3 in amino acids: CASSLELAGGPGTDTQYF. Written as DNA, the CDR3 is TGCGCCAGCAGCTTGGAGCTAGCGGGGGGGCCGGGCACAGATACGCAGTATTTT.

This clonotype was counted at least ten times. The rearrangement joins TRBV29-1 to TRBJ1-2; no definite D call. V lost 3 bases, J lost 6 bases, and 14 bases lay in between. The CDR3 has 13 amino acids. The germline V gene encodes CDR1 SQVTM and CDR2 ANQGSEA. Here the CDR3 reads CSVEGAPPNGYTF. Here the CDR3 DNA reads TGCAGCGTTGAGGGTGCCCCTCCCAATGGCTACACCTTC.

This clonotype turned up a few times. This chain uses TRBV20-1 with TRBJ1-5, with no clear D. Germline values: CDR1 DFQATT, CDR2 SNEGSKA (reference sequence). This CDR3 comprises 15 residues. V was pared by 3 bases and J by 4 bases, with 16 bases between. The CDR3 DNA sequence: TGCAGTGCTAGTATGGGAAGTGGGGTGAATCAGCCCCAGCATTTT. This codes for CSASMGSGVNQPQHF.

This clonotype has more than one count but fewer than ten. The chain recombines TRBV7-2 with TRBJ1-1; TRBD1 might be the D (6 bases). This CDR3 contains 17 residues. Germline V CDR1 and CDR2: SGHTA, FQGNSA. Trimming took 5 bases from V and 0 from J, leaving 19 bases between them. The CDR3 loop reads CASSLGISGTMNTEAFF. CDR3 DNA: TGTGCCAGCAGCCTAGGAATATCCGGGACAATGAACACTGAAGCTTTCTTT.

The chain carries TRBV25-1 and TRBJ2-3; 12 bases are a match to TRBD2. With V trimmed by 3 bases and J by 0 bases, 4 bases remained unmatched. Germline V gene data show CDR1 as MGHDK and CDR2 as SYGVNS. The CDR3 loop spans 17 amino acids. The CDR3 reads CASSEGLAGVSTDTQYF. CDR3 nucleotides: TGTGCCAGCAGTGAGGGACTAGCGGGCGTAAGCACAGATACGCAGTATTTT.

This clonotype was seen ten or more times. This chain uses TRBV7-6 with TRBJ2-1; 15 bases agree with TRBD2. The CDR3 is 16 amino acids. CDR1 SGHVS and CDR2 FNYEAQ come from the germline V gene. Losses at the gene ends were 1 base for V and 6 bases for J; bases not matched to a gene: 1. CDR3 in DNA: TGTGCCAGCAGCTTAGGGACTAGCGGGAGGGCCAATGAGCAGTTCTTC. Translation: CASSLGTSGRANEQFF.

This clonotype was counted many times. V gene TRBV20-1 combines with J gene TRBJ2-3; no definite D call. V was clipped by 1 base and J by 2 bases, with 19 bases between them. CDR3 length equals 17 residues. Germline values: CDR1 DFQATT, CDR2 SNEGSKA (reference sequence). This CDR3 is CSARAPWLRPLTDTQYF. The DNA of the CDR3 is TGCAGTGCTAGAGCTCCCTGGCTCCGTCCGCTCACAGATACGCAGTATTTT.

This clonotype was found a few times. This chain uses TRBV7-9 with TRBJ2-1, with D perhaps matching TRBD1 (6 bases). The CDR3 extends over 16 amino acids. Trimming removed 2 bases at V and 4 bases at J, with 15 bases between. Germline CDR1 and CDR2: SEHNR and FQNEAQ (reference sequence). The CDR3 nucleotides read TGTGCCAGCAGCTTACCACAGGGTTTTAAGTACAATGAGCAGTTCTTC. This codes for CASSLPQGFKYNEQFF. Full variable domain (remainder filled in from reference TRBV7-9 and TRBJ2-1): DTGVSQNPRHKITKRGQNVTFRCDPISEHNRLYWYRQTLGQGPEFLTYFQNEAQLEKSRLLSDRFSAERPKGSFSTLEIQRTEQGDSAMYLCASSLPQGFKYNEQFFGPGTRLTVL.

This clonotype was recorded at least ten times. The chain joins TRBV6-2 or TRBV6-3 to TRBJ2-3; perhaps TRBD2 as D (6 bases). This CDR3 region has 14 residues. With 9 bases removed from V and 3 bases from J, the gap between germline ends came to 16 bases. Germline loops: CDR1 MNHEY, CDR2 SVGEGT. This CDR3 reads CASYPGRGTDTQYF. The DNA for the CDR3 is TGTGCCAGTTATCCCGGGAGAGGAACAGATACGCAGTATTTT.

In its sample, this clonotype was seen a few times. CDR3 coding DNA: TGCGCCAGCAGCAACCGACAAATGATGGACACTGAAGCTTTCTTT. This encodes CASSNRQMMDTEAFF. This chain joins TRBV5-1 and TRBJ1-1; D gene unclear. CDR1 is SGHRS, CDR2 YFSETQ, per germline. The CDR3 consists of 15 residues. The V and J ends lost 4 bases and 3 bases respectively, with 16 bases between them. Variable domain in full (rest from reference TRBV5-1 and TRBJ1-1): KAGVTQTPRYLIKTRGQQVTLSCSPISGHRSVSWYQQTPGQGLQFLFEYFSETQRNKGNFPGRFSGRQFSNSRSEMNVSTLELGDSALYLCASSNRQMMDTEAFFGQGTRLTVV.

The table lists this clonotype with many counts. The rearrangement uses TRBV11-2 and TRBJ2-5; TRBD1 matches at 7 bases. V lost 5 bases, J lost 1 base, and 7 bases stayed unmatched. The CDR3 runs 15 residues. Per the germline V gene, CDR1 is SGHAT and CDR2 is FQNNGV. The CDR3 DNA reads as TGTGCCAGCAGCCCCCGGGGACAGATCCAAGAGACCCAGTACTTC. Its translation is CASSPRGQIQETQYF.

The gene calls are TRBV25-1 and TRBJ2-5, with D maybe TRBD2 (6 bases). The V and J ends lost 7 bases and 1 base respectively, with 16 bases between them. Germline V lookup: CDR1 MGHDK, CDR2 SYGVNS. The CDR3 contains 15 residues. CDR3 in DNA: TGTGCCAGCACCCCCGATGGGGGGAGCCAAGAGACCCAGTACTTC. Translating it yields CASTPDGGSQETQYF.

The sample holds a few counts of this clonotype. This chain connects TRBV9 to TRBJ2-1; D is undetermined. Germline V gene lookup returns CDR1 SGDLS and CDR2 YYNGEE. This CDR3 is built from 13 residues. Trimming took off 1 base at V and 9 bases at J, with 11 bases between the two ends. The CDR3 nucleotides are TGTGCCAGCAGCGTATTGACCGCGCCTGAGCAGTTCTTC. Translating it yields CASSVLTAPEQFF.